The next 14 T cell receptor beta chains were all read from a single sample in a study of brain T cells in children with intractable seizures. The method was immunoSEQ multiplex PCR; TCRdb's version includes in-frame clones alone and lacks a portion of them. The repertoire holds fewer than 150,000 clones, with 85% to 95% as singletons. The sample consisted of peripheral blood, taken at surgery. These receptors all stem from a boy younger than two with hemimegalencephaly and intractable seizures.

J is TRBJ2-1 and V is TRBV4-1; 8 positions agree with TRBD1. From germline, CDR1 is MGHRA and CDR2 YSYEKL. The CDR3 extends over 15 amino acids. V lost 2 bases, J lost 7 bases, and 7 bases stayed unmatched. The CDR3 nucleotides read TGCGCCAGCAGCCAAAGGCAGGGGGCTGTGAATGAGCAGTTCTTC. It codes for CASSQRQGAVNEQFF.

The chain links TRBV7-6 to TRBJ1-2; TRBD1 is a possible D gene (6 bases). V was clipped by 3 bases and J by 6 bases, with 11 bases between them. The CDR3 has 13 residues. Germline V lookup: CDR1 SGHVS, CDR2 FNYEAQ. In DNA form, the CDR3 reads TGTGCCAGCAGCTTTAGGGGGGGCCATGGCTACACCTTC. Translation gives CASSFRGGHGYTF. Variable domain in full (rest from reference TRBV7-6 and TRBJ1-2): GAGVSQSPRYKVTKRGQDVALRCDPISGHVSLYWYRQALGQGPEFLTYFNYEAQQDKSGLPNDRFSAERPEGSISTLTIQRTEQRDSAMYRCASSFRGGHGYTFGSGTRLTVV.

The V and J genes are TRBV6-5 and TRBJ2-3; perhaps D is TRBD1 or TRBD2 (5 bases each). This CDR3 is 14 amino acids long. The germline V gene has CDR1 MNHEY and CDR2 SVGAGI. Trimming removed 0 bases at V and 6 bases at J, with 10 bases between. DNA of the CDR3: TGTGCCAGCAGTTACTCGCTCGGGGCCGATACGCAGTATTTT. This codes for CASSYSLGADTQYF.

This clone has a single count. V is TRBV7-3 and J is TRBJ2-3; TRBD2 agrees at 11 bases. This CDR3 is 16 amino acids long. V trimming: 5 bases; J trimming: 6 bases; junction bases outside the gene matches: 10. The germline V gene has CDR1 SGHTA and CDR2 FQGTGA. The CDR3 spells CASSTIAGGPRDTQYF. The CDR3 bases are TGTGCCAGCAGCACAATAGCGGGAGGGCCTCGGGATACGCAGTATTTT.

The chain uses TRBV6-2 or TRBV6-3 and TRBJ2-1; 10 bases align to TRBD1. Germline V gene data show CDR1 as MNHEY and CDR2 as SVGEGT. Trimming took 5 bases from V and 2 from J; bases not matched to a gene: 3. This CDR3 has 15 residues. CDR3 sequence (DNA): TGTGCCAGCAGTCCGACAGGGGGCACCTACAATGAGCAGTTCTTC. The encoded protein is CASSPTGGTYNEQFF.

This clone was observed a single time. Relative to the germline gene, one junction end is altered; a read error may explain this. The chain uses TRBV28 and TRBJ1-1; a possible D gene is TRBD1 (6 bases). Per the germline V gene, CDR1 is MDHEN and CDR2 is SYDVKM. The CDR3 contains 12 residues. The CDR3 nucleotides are TGTGCCAGCAGTTTATGGGGGGCCGGGGGAGTCTTT. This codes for CASSLWGAGGVF.

CDR3 nucleotide sequence: TGTGCCAGCAGCGTCCGTAGCGGGATTTCTGTGGGTACGCAGTATTTT. It codes for CASSVRSGISVGTQYF. The chain combines TRBV9 with TRBJ2-3, with TRBD2 identical over 8 bases. V lost 2 bases to trimming and J lost 8 bases; unmatched junction nucleotides: 13. Germline CDR1 and CDR2: SGDLS and YYNGEE. The CDR3 spans 16 residues.

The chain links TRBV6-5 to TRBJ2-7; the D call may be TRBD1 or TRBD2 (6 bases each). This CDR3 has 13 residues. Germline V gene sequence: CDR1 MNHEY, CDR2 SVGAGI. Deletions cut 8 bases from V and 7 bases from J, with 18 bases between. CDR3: CASGDHGGREQYF. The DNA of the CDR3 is TGTGCCAGCGGCGACCACGGGGGCAGGGAGCAGTACTTC.

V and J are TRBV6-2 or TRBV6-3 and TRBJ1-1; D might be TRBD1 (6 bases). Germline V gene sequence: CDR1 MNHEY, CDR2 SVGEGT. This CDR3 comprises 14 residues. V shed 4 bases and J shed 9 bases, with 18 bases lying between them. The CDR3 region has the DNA TGTGCCAGCAGTTCGACTTATTGGGGGCAGAAAGCTTTCTTT. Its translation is CASSSTYWGQKAFF.

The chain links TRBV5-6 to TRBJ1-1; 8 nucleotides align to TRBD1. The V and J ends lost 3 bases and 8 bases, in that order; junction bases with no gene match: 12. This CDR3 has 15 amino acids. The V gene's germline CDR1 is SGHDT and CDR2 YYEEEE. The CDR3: CASSSPGQGSLEAFF. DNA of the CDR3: TGTGCCAGCAGCTCTCCCGGACAGGGCTCTTTAGAAGCTTTCTTT.

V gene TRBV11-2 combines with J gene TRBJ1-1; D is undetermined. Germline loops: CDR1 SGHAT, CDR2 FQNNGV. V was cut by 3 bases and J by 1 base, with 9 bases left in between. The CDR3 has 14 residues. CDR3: CASSFRVGNTEAFF. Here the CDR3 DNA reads TGTGCCAGCAGCTTCCGGGTGGGGAACACTGAAGCTTTCTTT.

The CDR3 DNA sequence: TGTGCCAGCAGTGATAACCCATATAGCAATCAGCCCCAGCATTTT. The encoded protein is CASSDNPYSNQPQHF. V and J are TRBV27 and TRBJ1-5; D remains unclear. V was shortened by 5 bases and J by 0 bases, with 11 bases between the two germline ends. The CDR3 sequence is 15 residues long. The germline V gene encodes CDR1 MNHEY and CDR2 SMNVEV (reference sequence).

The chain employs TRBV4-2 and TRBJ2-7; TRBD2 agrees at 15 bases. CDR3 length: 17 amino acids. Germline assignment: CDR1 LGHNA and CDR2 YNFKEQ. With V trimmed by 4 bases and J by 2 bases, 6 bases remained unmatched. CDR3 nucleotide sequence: TGTGCCAGCAGCCGGGGACTAGCGGGAGGTATACCCTACGAGCAGTACTTC. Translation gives CASSRGLAGGIPYEQYF.

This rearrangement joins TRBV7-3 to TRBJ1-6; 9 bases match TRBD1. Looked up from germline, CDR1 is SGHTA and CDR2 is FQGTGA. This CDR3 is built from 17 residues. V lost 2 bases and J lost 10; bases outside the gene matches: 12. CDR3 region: CASSLAGRNRGQSPLHF. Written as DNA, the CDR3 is TGTGCCAGCAGCTTAGCCGGCCGGAACAGGGGGCAATCACCCCTCCACTTT.